This TCR beta chain was observed in a study of blood T cells in healthy people across ages. Remarks on this clonotype: As yet, its antigen is unknown.

V was trimmed by 2 bases and J by 0 bases, leaving 5 bases between them. The germline gives CDR1 SQVTM, CDR2 ANQGSEA. The CDR3 has 13 amino acids. Next came a second PCR, run for about 6 to 12 cycles, which used a sample-barcoded 5' primer along with a J-beta primer mix. TCRdb re-derived calls from the 5' RACE reads in MiXCR, one entry per CDR3 protein. The data show about 970,000 distinct CDR3 sequences, roughly half seen once. Notes on the study in general: Across samples, TCR beta diversity tracked strongly with naive T cell percentage. Older age went with lower TCR beta diversity per million T cells, in a roughly linear way.

The chain joins TRBV29-1 to TRBJ2-1, with unresolved D. The sequence derives from a woman aged 60-75 years in good health. Sequencing was done on a sample of blood. CDR3 protein: CSVESSSYNEQFF. CDR3 bases: TGCAGCGTTGAATCCAGCTCCTACAATGAGCAGTTCTTC.